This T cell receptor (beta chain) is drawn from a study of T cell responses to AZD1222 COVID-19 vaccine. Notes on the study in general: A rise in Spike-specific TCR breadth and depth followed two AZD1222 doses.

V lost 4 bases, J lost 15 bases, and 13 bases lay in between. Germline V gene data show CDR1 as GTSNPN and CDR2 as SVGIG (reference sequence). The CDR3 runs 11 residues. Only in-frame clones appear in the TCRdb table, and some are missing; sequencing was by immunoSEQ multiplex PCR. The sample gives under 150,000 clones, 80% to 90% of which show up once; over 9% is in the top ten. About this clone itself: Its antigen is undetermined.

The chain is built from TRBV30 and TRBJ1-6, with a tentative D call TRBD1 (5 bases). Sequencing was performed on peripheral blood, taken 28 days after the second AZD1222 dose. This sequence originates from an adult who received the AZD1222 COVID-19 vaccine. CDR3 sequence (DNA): TGTGCCTGGAATACAGGCAGGGTCCTCCACTTT. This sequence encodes CAWNTGRVLHF.